The clone carrying this T cell receptor (beta chain) was detected many times. Its specificity is unknown. The length of the CDR3 is 17 residues. Trimming pared 3 bases from V and 0 bases from J, leaving 15 bases between. Amplified TCR beta CDR3 regions came from RNA transcripts. HTBI primers were employed in a first-round RT-PCR of the TCR CDR3. TCRdb recomputed calls from the multiplex PCR reads with MiXCR, one row per CDR3 protein. The sample carries some 530,000 distinct CDR3 sequences, about 22% recorded once. The entry originates in a study of T cells in Graves' hyperthyroidism and ophthalmopathy. Notes on the study in general: A 13 V-J signature model discriminated ophthalmopathy versus stable hyperthyroidism. Most expanded thyroid clonotypes above 0.001 recurred in blood.

Exclusion criteria comprised uncontrolled infection, other autoimmune disease, pregnancy or lactation. This chain links TRBV12-3 or TRBV12-4 with TRBJ1-5; TRBD1 is a possible D gene (6 bases). The receptor was derived from a woman between 65 and 79 years old with Graves' ophthalmopathy. The specimen was blood. Here the CDR3 reads CASSFGSGADSNQPQHF. CDR3 DNA sequence: TGTGCCAGCAGTTTTGGGTCAGGGGCAGATAGCAATCAGCCCCAGCATTTT.